The 14 T cell receptor beta chains reported below all come from one sample, sequenced in a study of T cell responses to AZD1222 COVID-19 vaccine (dated by TCRdb to about 2021). The time point label on this specimen signifies: baseline before first vaccination. The library was made by the immunoSEQ multiplex PCR assay. As stored in TCRdb, this immuneACCESS dataset retains in-frame rearrangements with V and J assigned. A fraction of the clones does not appear; measured against another copy, unresolved V genes explain less than half of the discrepancy, and the remainder lacks a known reason. Here the sample has about 130,000 clones; approximately 94% occur a single time. The top ten hold 9.1% of the sample. Sample: peripheral blood, taken on day 0 of AZD1222 vaccination. These receptors were taken from an adult in good health.

This chain uses TRBV7-9 with TRBJ1-1; 9 bases align to TRBD1. Trimming at V came to 1 base and at J to 11 bases, leaving 8 bases not matched to a gene. This CDR3 spans 14 amino acids. Germline lookup yields CDR1 SEHNR and CDR2 FQNEAQ (reference sequence). The CDR3 region is CASSLDSTGGRAFF. In DNA form, the CDR3 reads TGTGCCAGCAGCTTAGATTCGACAGGGGGTCGGGCTTTCTTT.

This clone was counted a single time. J is TRBJ1-2 and V is TRBV12-3 or TRBV12-4; D gene uncertain. This CDR3 is built from 13 residues. V was shortened by 7 bases and J by 4 bases, with 13 bases between the two germline ends. Written as DNA, the CDR3 is TGTGCCAGCACCACAAACCCGCTCTATGGCTACACCTTC. Protein: CASTTNPLYGYTF.

The rearrangement links TRBV7-9 to TRBJ1-2, with D possibly being TRBD1 (6 bases). V was shortened by 5 bases and J by 6 bases, with 19 bases between the two germline ends. Germline assignment: CDR1 SEHNR and CDR2 FQNEAQ (reference sequence). The CDR3 sequence is 15 residues long. CDR3 loop: CASSDSPSGGDGYTF. CDR3 bases: TGTGCCAGCAGCGATTCCCCCAGCGGGGGCGATGGCTACACCTTC.

This clone was observed a handful of times. This chain uses TRBV5-4 with TRBJ2-7; D could derive from TRBD1 or TRBD2 (5 bases each). The CDR3 loop spans 14 amino acids. Germline V CDR1 and CDR2: SGHNT, YYREEE (reference sequence). The V end lost 3 bases, the J end lost 0 bases, and 10 bases lay between the germline ends. Written as DNA, the CDR3 is TGTGCCAGCAGCTCCCGGGACGGCTCCTACGAGCAGTACTTC. It encodes CASSSRDGSYEQYF.

V is TRBV5-1 and J is TRBJ1-3; D not certain. The CDR3 has 14 amino acids. V lost 10 bases, J lost 0 bases, and 14 bases lay in between. Germline values: CDR1 SGHRS, CDR2 YFSETQ. CDR3 in DNA: TGCGCCTCCAAGGACGCAAGCTCTGGAAACACCATATATTTT. Translated, it gives CASKDASSGNTIYF.

V and J are TRBV6-2 or TRBV6-3 and TRBJ1-5, with 9 bases identical to TRBD1. Germline V gene data show CDR1 as MNHEY and CDR2 as SVGEGT. Germline trimming cut 0 bases from V and 9 bases from J; bases unmatched to any gene: 3. The CDR3 is 14 residues long. In nucleotides, the CDR3 is TGTGCCAGCAGTTACTCCATGACAGGGGGGCCCCAGCATTTT. This codes for CASSYSMTGGPQHF.

This chain uses TRBV13 with TRBJ1-4; 8 positions agree with TRBD1. Germline CDR1 and CDR2: PRHDT and FYEKMQ (reference sequence). The CDR3 length is 14 residues. J was trimmed by 8 bases and V by 5 bases; bases with no gene match: 7. CDR3 amino acids: CASSLGQGREKLFF. CDR3 nucleotide sequence: TGTGCCAGCAGCCTCGGACAGGGTCGGGAAAAACTGTTTTTT.

The chain combines TRBV7-9 with TRBJ1-2, with no clear D. V was clipped by 5 bases and J by 5 bases, with 18 bases between them. In germline, CDR1 is SEHNR, CDR2 FQNEAQ (reference sequence). This CDR3 is 15 amino acids long. The CDR3 sequence is CASSRFRREAYGYTF. For the CDR3, the DNA is TGTGCCAGCAGCCGCTTCCGGAGGGAGGCATATGGCTACACCTTC.

The V gene is TRBV7-9, the J gene TRBJ1-2; D remains ambiguous. Per the germline V gene, CDR1 is SEHNR and CDR2 is FQNEAQ (reference sequence). Trimming cost V 5 bases and J 3 bases, with 7 bases left between them. The CDR3 is made up of 12 amino acids. The CDR3 nucleotides are TGTGCCAGCAGCCTCGGGGACTATGGCTACACCTTC. Protein product: CASSLGDYGYTF.

The V gene is TRBV29-1, the J gene TRBJ1-4; weak D call: TRBD1 (5 bases). Germline CDR1 and CDR2: SQVTM and ANQGSEA. Trimming shortened V by 5 bases and J by 7 bases, and 14 bases separated the two germline ends. The CDR3 sequence is 13 residues long. DNA for the CDR3: TGCAGCGTTCTCCGACAGTCGGGTGAAAAACTGTTTTTT. This encodes CSVLRQSGEKLFF.

The CDR3 DNA reads TGTGCCAGCAGCCAAGGATCTAAGGGAACCGGGGAGCTGTTTTTT. Residues: CASSQGSKGTGELFF. The gene calls are TRBV3-1 (or the pseudogene TRBV3-2) and TRBJ2-2, with D hard to call. The CDR3 covers 15 residues. CDR1 is LGHDT and CDR2 is YNNKEL in the germline V gene (reference sequence). The V and J ends lost 1 base and 5 bases respectively, with 11 bases between them.

V gene TRBV14 combines with J gene TRBJ1-6; D is perhaps TRBD1 (5 bases). Germline CDR1 is SGHDN and CDR2 is FVKESK. V was pared by 2 bases and J by 0 bases, with 29 bases between. This CDR3 comprises 23 residues. The CDR3 here is CASSQFEQPPGTLSSSYNSPLHF. CDR3 DNA sequence: TGTGCCAGCAGCCAATTCGAACAGCCCCCTGGGACTTTAAGTAGCTCCTATAATTCACCCCTCCACTTT.

This chain uses TRBV10-3 with TRBJ2-7, with D perhaps assigned TRBD1 or TRBD2 (6 bases each). The germline V and J ends were trimmed by 0 bases and 5 bases, with 14 bases remaining between them. The CDR3 runs 15 residues. CDR1 is ENHRY and CDR2 is SYGVKD in the germline V gene. The CDR3 nucleotides read TGTGCCATCAGTGAGTCCACCAGGGGAGGCGACGAGCAGTACTTC. It yields the protein CAISESTRGGDEQYF.

A remark on this clone: A read error may account for a junction end that differs from germline. This chain joins TRBV12-3 or TRBV12-4 and TRBJ2-1, with no clear D. This CDR3 has 13 amino acids. CDR3 sequence (DNA): TGTGCCAGCAGTTACATCTCCGGAAATGAGCGGTTCTTC. This translates into CASSYISGNERFF.